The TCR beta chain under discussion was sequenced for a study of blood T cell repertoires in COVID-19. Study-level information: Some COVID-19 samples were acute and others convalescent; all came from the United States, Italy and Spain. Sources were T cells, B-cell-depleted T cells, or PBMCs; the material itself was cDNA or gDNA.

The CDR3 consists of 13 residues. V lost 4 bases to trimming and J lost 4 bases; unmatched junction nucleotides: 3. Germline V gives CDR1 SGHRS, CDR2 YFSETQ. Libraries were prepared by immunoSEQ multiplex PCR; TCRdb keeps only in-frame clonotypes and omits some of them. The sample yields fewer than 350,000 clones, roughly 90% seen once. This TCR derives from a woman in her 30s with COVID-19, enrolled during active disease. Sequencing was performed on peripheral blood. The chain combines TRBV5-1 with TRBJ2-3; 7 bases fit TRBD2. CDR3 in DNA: TGCGCCAGCAGCGCGGCGGGGGCAGATACGCAGTATTTT. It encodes CASSAAGADTQYF.